This T cell receptor (beta chain) emerged from a study of blood T cell repertoires in COVID-19. Background on the study: Sites across the United States, Italy and Spain contributed samples from acute and convalescent COVID-19. The analysed material was cDNA or gDNA that came from T cells, B-cell-depleted T cells, or PBMCs.

With V trimmed by 9 bases and J by 5 bases, 2 bases remained unmatched. Germline assignment: CDR1 KGHDR and CDR2 SFDVKD. This CDR3 has 12 amino acids. TCRdb's table, derived via immunoSEQ multiplex PCR, lists solely in-frame clones and lacks some. The sample lists about 140,000 clones; approximately 80% were seen once. The rearrangement uses TRBV24-1 and TRBJ2-5; TRBD1 matches at 10 bases. The sample taken for sequencing was peripheral blood. This clonotype was obtained from a man between 65 and 85 years old who had recovered from COVID-19. In DNA form, the CDR3 reads TGTGCCACCCCGGGACAGGGGGAGACCCAGTACTTC. Its translation is CATPGQGETQYF.